The 17 T cell receptor beta chains below come from one sample, sequenced in a study of control samples from healthy donors and cancer patients. Sequencing used immunoSEQ multiplex PCR; TCRdb keeps in-frame clones, though not all of them. In the table there are around 140,000 clones, more than 90% of which are singletons. The specimen sequenced was blood. The receptors were sampled from a man aged 25-45 years in good health.

The chain has TRBV27 and TRBJ2-1; the match to TRBD1 covers 8 bases. The V segment lost 5 bases and the J segment 0 bases; nucleotides outside the gene matches: 6. Per the germline V gene, CDR1 is MNHEY and CDR2 is SMNVEV (reference sequence). The CDR3 spans 16 residues. CDR3 in DNA: TGTGCCAGCAGTCCCCGACAGGGGAGCTCCTACAATGAGCAGTTCTTC. Its translation is CASSPRQGSSYNEQFF.

The chain links TRBV29-1 to TRBJ2-7; 15 bases agree with TRBD2. This CDR3 is built from 16 residues. J gave up 2 bases and V 3 bases, and 5 bases lay outside the gene matches. The germline gives CDR1 SQVTM, CDR2 ANQGSEA. CDR3 in amino acids: CSVEGTSGGPTYEQYF. In nucleotides, the CDR3 is TGCAGCGTTGAGGGGACTAGCGGGGGGCCGACCTACGAGCAGTACTTC.

As DNA, the CDR3 is TGTGCCAGCAGCCCCCAGGTGGGACAGCTTTACAATGAGCAGTTCTTC. This translates into CASSPQVGQLYNEQFF. The gene calls are TRBV4-2 and TRBJ2-1; TRBD1 matches at 7 bases. This CDR3 is 16 amino acids long. After removal of 4 bases from V and 4 bases from J, the junction contained 10 bases not matched to a gene. Germline V gives CDR1 LGHNA, CDR2 YNFKEQ.

V gene TRBV12-5 combines with J gene TRBJ2-1; D call uncertain. The V gene's germline CDR1 is LGHNT and CDR2 FRNRAP. V dropped 0 bases and J dropped 3 bases, with 6 bases sitting between them. The CDR3 sequence is 14 residues long. In nucleotides, the CDR3 is TGTGCTAGTGGTTTGGTAGTGGGCTACAATGAGCAGTTCTTC. The encoded protein is CASGLVVGYNEQFF.

This clone was seen just once. The chain couples TRBV24-1 to TRBJ1-1; tentatively, D is TRBD1 (5 bases). Germline CDR1 reads KGHDR; CDR2 reads SFDVKD. V was trimmed by 4 bases and J by 2 bases, leaving 13 bases between them. This CDR3 has 15 amino acids. CDR3 loop: CATSDHRRPNTEAFF. The DNA for the CDR3 is TGTGCCACCAGTGACCACAGGCGCCCAAACACTGAAGCTTTCTTT.

This chain uses TRBV4-1 with TRBJ1-2, with D perhaps TRBD1 (5 bases). The CDR3 runs to 14 residues. Trimming stripped 3 bases from V and 3 bases from J, with 11 bases between. Germline CDR1 is MGHRA and CDR2 is YSYEKL. The CDR3 region is CASSQGGGYYGYTF. In DNA form, the CDR3 reads TGCGCCAGCAGCCAGGGGGGTGGTTACTATGGCTACACCTTC.

Worth noting for this clone: Other nucleotide sequences from this sample produce the same CDR3. The chain joins TRBV19 to TRBJ1-1; D uncertain. This CDR3 is 13 amino acids long. The germline gives CDR1 LNHDA, CDR2 SQIVND (reference sequence). V gave up 3 bases and J gave up 0 bases, with 5 bases separating them. CDR3 region: CASSMSVNTEAFF. The CDR3 region has the DNA TGTGCCAGTAGTATGTCTGTGAACACTGAAGCTTTCTTT.

The chain links TRBV28 to TRBJ1-2, with 7 bases matching TRBD1. The CDR3 extends over 14 amino acids. Germline trimming cut 4 bases from V and 4 bases from J; bases unmatched to any gene: 6. Germline values: CDR1 MDHEN, CDR2 SYDVKM. CDR3 region: CASSSGGIGYGYTF. The CDR3 nucleotides are TGTGCCAGCAGTTCAGGGGGGATCGGCTATGGCTACACCTTC.

The CDR3 sequence: CASSPNTGELFF. The CDR3 region has the DNA TGTGCCAGTAGTCCGAACACCGGGGAGCTGTTTTTT. V and J are TRBV19 and TRBJ2-2, with D hard to call. The V gene's germline CDR1 is LNHDA and CDR2 SQIVND (reference sequence). CDR3 size: 12 residues. V was pared by 5 bases and J by 0 bases, with 1 base between.

The V and J genes are TRBV7-9 and TRBJ2-4; TRBD2 aligns across 11 bases. In germline, CDR1 is SEHNR, CDR2 FQNEAQ (reference sequence). The CDR3 length is 17 residues. J was trimmed by 6 bases and V by 3 bases; bases with no gene match: 10. In DNA form, the CDR3 reads TGTGCCAGCAGCTTCGGGACTAGCGGAGAAGGGGGAAACATTCAGTACTTC. Amino acids: CASSFGTSGEGGNIQYF.

The chain combines TRBV10-3 with TRBJ1-3; D gene ambiguous. The CDR3 contains 11 residues. Trimming cost V 7 bases and J 2 bases, with 3 bases left between them. Germline V gene sequence: CDR1 ENHRY, CDR2 SYGVKD. CDR3 bases: TGTGCCATCATGACTGGAAACACCATATATTTT. Translating gives CAIMTGNTIYF.

A remark on this clone: Other nucleotide sequences from this sample produce the same CDR3. This sequence joins TRBV6-5 and TRBJ2-3; 11 bases are shared with TRBD1. CDR1 is MNHEY, CDR2 SVGAGI, per germline. The CDR3 spans 15 residues. V was pared by 6 bases and J by 4 bases, with 6 bases of the junction left unmatched. The CDR3 DNA reads as TGTGCCAGCAGCTACGGACAGGGGGCCCCAGATACGCAGTATTTT. It is translated as CASSYGQGAPDTQYF.

The genes are TRBV5-1 and TRBJ2-1; 12 nucleotides align to TRBD2. The CDR3 sequence is 16 residues long. Trimming at V came to 3 bases and at J to 3 bases, leaving 4 bases not matched to a gene. Germline V lookup: CDR1 SGHRS, CDR2 YFSETQ. CDR3 DNA sequence: TGCGCCAGCAGCTCTAGCGGGGGGGCCGACTACAATGAGCAGTTCTTC. This sequence encodes CASSSSGGADYNEQFF.

V and J are TRBV3-1 (or the pseudogene TRBV3-2) and TRBJ2-3; tentatively, D is TRBD2 (5 bases). Germline values: CDR1 LGHDT, CDR2 YNNKEL (reference sequence). The CDR3 is 18 amino acids. The germline V and J ends were trimmed by 4 bases and 0 bases, with 20 bases remaining between them. The CDR3: CASSLVAYVEGSTDTQYF. The CDR3 DNA reads TGTGCCAGCAGCCTTGTCGCCTACGTAGAGGGAAGCACAGATACGCAGTATTTT.

This clone was found once. This chain links TRBV5-4 with TRBJ2-3; D is perhaps TRBD1 (6 bases). The CDR3 totals 14 residues. The ends were cut back, 1 base at V and 7 bases at J, with 13 bases in the middle. The germline V gene encodes CDR1 SGHNT and CDR2 YYREEE (reference sequence). The CDR3 is CASSLRLQGNTQYF. The CDR3 nucleotides read TGTGCCAGCAGCTTGCGCCTCCAGGGGAATACGCAGTATTTT.

V and J are TRBV27 and TRBJ2-7; 7 bases align to TRBD2. Trimming cost V 0 bases and J 3 bases; bases outside gene matches: 8. The CDR3 runs to 16 residues. CDR1 and CDR2 (germline): MNHEY, SMNVEV (reference sequence). This CDR3 reads CASSLSKASGGYEQYF. The CDR3 DNA reads as TGTGCCAGCAGTTTATCGAAGGCTAGCGGAGGCTACGAGCAGTACTTC.

CDR3 residues: CASSKLQYNEQFF. The DNA for the CDR3 is TGTGCCAGTTCCAAACTACAGTACAATGAGCAGTTCTTC. The chain has TRBV19 and TRBJ2-1; no firm D call. Germline V gives CDR1 LNHDA, CDR2 SQIVND (reference sequence). CDR3 size: 13 residues. Trimming took off 8 bases at V and 4 bases at J, with 12 bases between the two ends.